This TCR beta chain came from a study of T cells in localized non-small cell lung cancer (dated by TCRdb to about 2020). Some background on the complete study: The study analyzed T cell repertoires of under 250 early-stage NSCLC patients, comparing tumors and uninvolved tumor-adjacent lungs. The cohort consisted of approximately 240 treatment-naive NSCLC patients whose localized lung tumors had been resected. Of the NSCLC patients, 120 to 150 were male and roughly 110 were female, and the mean age was approximately 66 years. On the study overall, not on this receptor specifically: Because multi-region tumor sequencing was not done, intratumor heterogeneity could not be ruled out. Of the top 100 tumor clones, a median of 57 were detected in paired uninvolved adjacent lung; under 30 were also among that lung's top 100. Because of the exploratory design, TCR variables were selected using unadjusted p-values without false-discovery rate correction. The highest T cell clonality was observed in uninvolved tumor-adjacent lung, where clonality exceeded that of tumor, suggesting that antigenic responses were more focused in uninvolved tumor-adjacent lung. Longer overall survival was associated with higher blood T cell density, whereas shorter survival was associated with higher adjacent-lung clonality.

At diagnosis, peripheral blood, uninvolved tumor-adjacent lung and tumor were collected and were preserved as a mix of fresh-frozen and FFPE material. For TCR repertoire profiling, the blood samples were analyzed as peripheral blood mononuclear cells. As concerns this clone: There is no known antigen for this receptor. Base qualities were left out, and no much larger clone turns up one base away.

Clipping removes 7 bases from V and 8 bases from J, with 10 as the unmatched junction base count. Reading the germline V gene gives CDR1 SQVTM and CDR2 ANQGSEA. The CDR3 measures 12 amino acids from cysteine to phenylalanine. The CDR3 DNA has 36 bases and is translated from base 1. TCR beta CDR3 regions were sequenced from DNA using the immunoSEQ Assay. The published analysis was carried out like this. T cell density was computed as TCR beta template counts normalized to usable DNA estimated by amplifying housekeeping genes. Richness was estimated using the preseqR package, with extrapolation to 400,000 templates for PBMC samples and to 120,000 templates for tissue samples. Clonality was defined by subtracting Pielou's evenness from one. Differential abundance testing on productive amino-acid clonotypes, with a minimum total count of 5 and an alpha of 0.1, was used to identify tissue-enriched TCRs. Repertoire overlap between compartments was quantified with the Jaccard Index and Morisita Overlap Index. GLIPH clustered TCR beta CDR3s with public tetramer-defined viral CDR3s; viral motifs required at least three viral sequences plus V-gene enrichment. Entries here come from immuneACCESS through TCRdb and include only in-frame sequences with V and J called. Some clones fail to appear in such tables; in the studies checked, an unresolved V gene covers under half of the shortfall, and the cause of the remainder is unknown. The DNA was the basis for D and trimming; V, J and clone size are from that table. The sample table contains 12,000 to 15,000 clones; only one count was recorded for 65% to 85% of them. The ten top clones hold 3.5% to 4.5% of the sample.

The sequence derives from a female donor older than 55 with stage I squamous cell lung carcinoma. The sequenced sample was peripheral blood, obtained before any cancer treatment. The chain links TRBV29-1 with TRBJ1-1; 7 junctional bases match TRBD1. The sequence in DNA is TGCAGCGCTACAGGGGCAAAGGTCGAAGCTTTCTTT. Translated, it gives CSATGAKVEAFF.